The clone carrying this T cell receptor beta chain showed up just a few times. The assay was immunoSEQ multiplex PCR, and TCRdb's table has in-frame clones only and misses some. This table has 120,000 or so clones, 86% appearing once. The sample comes from a study of blood T cell repertoires in COVID-19. Overall study: COVID-19 samples from acute and convalescent phases originated in the United States, Italy and Spain. PBMCs, B-cell-depleted T cells, or T cells provided the cDNA or gDNA that made up the material.

With 0 bases removed from V and 6 bases from J, the gap between germline ends came to 9 bases. The CDR3 totals 12 residues. Germline assignment: CDR1 GTSNPN and CDR2 SVGIG (reference sequence). The material sequenced was peripheral blood. The rearrangement links TRBV30 to TRBJ2-7; D gene ambiguous. This TCR was sampled from a man aged 35-49 years with acute or convalescent COVID-19. CDR3 residues: CAWSVAPGEQYF. As DNA, the CDR3 is TGTGCCTGGAGTGTAGCTCCTGGCGAGCAGTACTTC. Together with reference TRBV30 and TRBJ2-7, the CDR3 gives the full variable domain: SQTIHQWPATLVQPVGSPLSLECTVEGTSNPNLYWYRQAAGRGLQLLFYSVGIGQISSEVPQNLSASRPQDRQFILSSKKLLLSDSGFYLCAWSVAPGEQYFGPGTRLTVT.